The 20 T cell receptor beta chains presented below share a single source sample, sequenced in a study of T cells in Graves' hyperthyroidism and ophthalmopathy. What was amplified from RNA transcripts were TCR beta CDR3 regions. Initially, a first-round RT-PCR of the TCR CDR3 employed the HTBI primer set. From the multiplex PCR reads, TCRdb called clonotypes with MiXCR, one entry per CDR3 protein. Of approximately 590,000 distinct CDR3 sequences listed, approximately 15% were seen once; the top ten hold roughly 6.6%. The source material was blood. These receptors were taken from a woman between 25 and 40 years old with Graves' hyperthyroidism.

This clonotype was detected only a few times. This may come from a read error, since a much larger clone is one base off. The gene calls are TRBV27 and TRBJ2-1; TRBD2 matches 11 bases. Germline loops: CDR1 MNHEY, CDR2 SMNVEV (reference sequence). With 6 bases clipped from V and 8 bases from J, the junction kept 3 bases outside the gene matches. The CDR3 loop spans 13 amino acids. The CDR3 sequence: CASRLAGVYEQFF. In DNA form, the CDR3 reads TGTGCCAGCAGACTAGCGGGAGTCTATGAGCAGTTCTTC.

The chain couples TRBV30 to TRBJ2-1, with D maybe TRBD1 (6 bases). The CDR3 is 10 residues long. Germline V gene sequence: CDR1 GTSNPN, CDR2 SVGIG (reference sequence). V was clipped by 7 bases and J by 15 bases, with 16 bases between them. This chain's CDR3 is CASWARGLFF. The CDR3 DNA reads as TGTGCCTCCTGGGCCAGGGGCCTGTTCTTC.

The J gene is TRBJ2-6, the V gene TRBV14, with D tentatively TRBD2 (5 bases). The CDR3 totals 18 residues. Between the trimmed V and J ends, which lost 1 base and 0 bases, there was a span of 13 bases. Germline CDR1 is SGHDN and CDR2 is FVKESK. The CDR3 bases are TGTGCCAGCAGCCAAGTGCGAGGGAGCCCCTCTGGGGCCAACGTCCTGACTTTC. Translated, it gives CASSQVRGSPSGANVLTF.

The rearrangement joins TRBV29-1 to TRBJ2-3, with 8 nucleotides matching TRBD2. CDR3 size: 15 residues. The ends lost 1 base at V and 1 base at J; junction bases unmatched: 4. Germline V gene data show CDR1 as SQVTM and CDR2 as ANQGSEA. In DNA, the CDR3 is TGCAGCGTTGAAGTACAAGCGGGAGGCACAGATACGCAGTATTTT. This sequence encodes CSVEVQAGGTDTQYF.

This clonotype has only a few counts. The chain recombines TRBV3-1 with TRBJ2-3; 16 bases map to TRBD2. V was clipped by 0 bases and J by 4 bases; unmatched bases: 7. This CDR3 region has 19 residues. Per germline, CDR1 LGHDT and CDR2 YNNKEL (reference sequence). CDR3 in DNA: TGTGCCAGCAGCCAAGAAGGGACTAGCGGGAGGGCAGTTGCAGATACGCAGTATTTT. This translates into CASSQEGTSGRAVADTQYF.

The chain uses TRBV30 and TRBJ1-5, with TRBD1 identical over 11 bases. The CDR3 loop spans 18 amino acids. The germline gives CDR1 GTSNPN, CDR2 SVGIG (reference sequence). The V gene end was trimmed by 0 bases and the J gene end by 3 bases; junction bases not matched to a gene: 10. CDR3 coding DNA: TGTGCCTGGAGTGTCCGGGACAGGGGGAGTTTTTTCAATCAGCCCCAGCATTTT. Its translation is CAWSVRDRGSFFNQPQHF.

The sample holds many counts of this clonotype. The J gene is TRBJ2-3, the V gene TRBV28; no firm D call. The CDR3 is 15 amino acids. Deletions cut 8 bases from V and 1 base from J, with 16 bases between. Germline V gene lookup returns CDR1 MDHEN and CDR2 SYDVKM. The CDR3 DNA reads TGTGCCAGCGGTAAGAGGCTCCCGCGCACAGATACGCAGTATTTT. It translates to CASGKRLPRTDTQYF.

In this sample, this clonotype turned up many times. The chain is built from TRBV28 and TRBJ2-2; D not certain. Trimming cost V 8 bases and J 6 bases, with 16 bases left between them. The V gene's germline CDR1 is MDHEN and CDR2 SYDVKM. This CDR3 is built from 14 residues. The CDR3 here is CASGRLAVAGELFF. DNA of the CDR3: TGTGCCAGCGGACGCTTAGCTGTAGCCGGGGAGCTGTTTTTT.

This clonotype was observed a few times. The rearrangement links TRBV10-3 to TRBJ1-5; D perhaps matches TRBD1 (5 bases). Germline assignment: CDR1 ENHRY and CDR2 SYGVKD. The V end lost 10 bases, the J end lost 1 base, and 11 bases lay between the germline ends. The CDR3 is 13 residues long. CDR3 residues: CATRRDSNQPQHF. The CDR3 region has the DNA TGTGCCACCCGCCGGGACAGCAATCAGCCCCAGCATTTT.

This chain uses TRBV4-1 with TRBJ1-5, with TRBD1 matching over 10 bases. V was pared by 4 bases and J by 6 bases, with 9 bases of the junction left unmatched. In germline, CDR1 is MGHRA, CDR2 YSYEKL. This CDR3 has 16 amino acids. The CDR3 DNA follows: TGCGCCAGCAGCCCACTAGGGACAGGGGTCGGTCAGCCCCAGCATTTT. This codes for CASSPLGTGVGQPQHF.

The genes are TRBV15 and TRBJ1-2; TRBD1 matches 8 bases. In germline, CDR1 is LNHNV, CDR2 YYDKDF (reference sequence). Trimming at V came to 2 bases and at J to 2 bases, leaving 7 bases not matched to a gene. The CDR3 spans 16 residues. CDR3 DNA: TGTGCCACCAGCAGACATGGACAGGGAGAAAACTATGGCTACACCTTC. Translation gives CATSRHGQGENYGYTF.

There are many counts of this clonotype. The chain is built from TRBV7-2 and TRBJ1-5; no definite D call. This CDR3 is built from 15 residues. V was clipped by 0 bases and J by 4 bases, with 10 bases between them. Germline V gene data show CDR1 as SGHTA and CDR2 as FQGNSA. The CDR3 bases are TGTGCCAGCAGCTTAGCTTCGACCCCAAATCAGCCCCAGCATTTT. It is translated as CASSLASTPNQPQHF.

Of note for this clonotype: A much larger clone differs from this one at a single base, so this may be a read error. V is TRBV5-1 and J is TRBJ2-1; D might be TRBD1 or TRBD2, each matching 6 bases. This CDR3 is 15 amino acids long. CDR1 and CDR2 from the germline V gene are SGHRS and YFSETQ. The CDR3, as DNA: TGCGCCAGCAGCGTAGGGGGGACTGCCTACGATGAGCAGTTCTTC. Its protein product is CASSVGGTAYDEQFF.

The sample holds a few counts of this clonotype. The J gene is TRBJ2-1, the V gene TRBV11-3; D could derive from TRBD1 or TRBD2 (5 bases each). The CDR3 length is 13 residues. Germline CDR1 reads SGHNT; CDR2 reads YENEEA. Trimming took off 5 bases at V and 9 bases at J, with 14 bases between the two ends. The CDR3 protein is CASSLLPGTEQFF. CDR3 DNA: TGTGCCAGCAGCCTCCTCCCCGGGACTGAGCAGTTCTTC. The entire variable domain, with the rest obtained from reference TRBV11-3 and TRBJ2-1, is as follows: EAGVVQSPRYKIIEKKQPVAFWCNPISGHNTLYWYLQNLGQGPELLIRYENEEAVDDSQLPKDRFSAERLKGVDSTLKIQPAELGDSAVYLCASSLLPGTEQFFGPGTRLTVL.

This clonotype was counted at least ten times. The chain uses TRBV20-1 and TRBJ2-3; possibly TRBD1 or TRBD2 for D (5 bases each). Trimming removed 3 bases at V and 2 bases at J, with 12 bases between. Germline CDR1 DFQATT, CDR2 SNEGSKA (reference sequence). The CDR3 is made up of 14 amino acids. As DNA, the CDR3 is TGCAGTGCTAGTCGGCAGGGAGTCACAGATACGCAGTATTTT. Translated, it gives CSASRQGVTDTQYF.

This clonotype was counted many times. The genes are TRBV7-6 and TRBJ2-5; 11 bases fit TRBD2. The germline CDR1 and CDR2 sequences are SGHVS and FNYEAQ. This CDR3 spans 18 amino acids. V was pared by 0 bases and J by 5 bases, with 11 bases of the junction left unmatched. The CDR3, as DNA: TGTGCCAGCAGCTTAGCGACTAGCGGGACGCTCAAGGGGGAGACCCAGTACTTC. Protein product: CASSLATSGTLKGETQYF. The entire variable domain, with the rest obtained from reference TRBV7-6 and TRBJ2-5, is as follows: GAGVSQSPRYKVTKRGQDVALRCDPISGHVSLYWYRQALGQGPEFLTYFNYEAQQDKSGLPNDRFSAERPEGSISTLTIQRTEQRDSAMYRCASSLATSGTLKGETQYFGPGTRLLVL.

As regards this clonotype: Just one base apart from a much larger clone, this may be a read error. CDR3 loop: CASSLRTANDPNTEAFF. The DNA for the CDR3 is TGTGCCAGCTCACTGAGGACAGCGAACGACCCGAACACTGAAGCTTTCTTT. The chain is built from TRBV18 and TRBJ1-1; tentative D call: TRBD1 (6 bases). The CDR3 totals 17 residues. Germline V gene sequence: CDR1 KGHSH, CDR2 LQKENI. The V end was cut by 4 bases, the J end by 1 base, with 19 bases between. Together with reference TRBV18 and TRBJ1-1, the CDR3 gives the full variable domain: NAGVMQNPRHLVRRRGQEARLRCSPMKGHSHVYWYRQLPEEGLKFMVYLQKENIIDESGMPKERFSAEFPKEGPSILRIQQVVRGDSAAYFCASSLRTANDPNTEAFFGQGTRLTVV.

The sample holds many counts of this clonotype. In nucleotides, the CDR3 is TGCAGTGATTTGGGGTTCGCAGATACGCAGTATTTT. Protein: CSDLGFADTQYF. This sequence joins TRBV20-1 and TRBJ2-3; D not resolved. The CDR3 contains 12 residues. Germline V gene lookup returns CDR1 DFQATT and CDR2 SNEGSKA (reference sequence). Trimming removed 7 bases at V and 4 bases at J, with 12 bases between.

This clonotype was seen many times. The chain employs TRBV12-5 and TRBJ2-7; D call uncertain. Per germline, CDR1 LGHNT and CDR2 FRNRAP. The V and J ends lost 6 bases and 2 bases respectively, with 8 bases between them. The CDR3 is made up of 12 amino acids. Here the CDR3 reads CASGLTAYEQYF. The CDR3 DNA reads TGTGCTAGTGGACTAACAGCCTACGAGCAGTACTTC.

This clonotype was recorded many times. The V call is TRBV18, the J call TRBJ1-4; the D gene is possibly TRBD1 (6 bases). Germline lookup yields CDR1 KGHSH and CDR2 LQKENI. The V end lost 3 bases, the J end lost 8 bases, and 16 bases lay between the germline ends. This CDR3 region has 15 residues. The CDR3 DNA reads as TGTGCCAGCTCACCGGAACGACAGGCTCCCGAAAAACTGTTTTTT. Translating gives CASSPERQAPEKLFF.